A single T cell receptor beta chain is shown here with its context. Its antigen is undetermined. It was at deep level that the assay was run. The input for sorted-subset replicate PCRs was around 0.2 ug DNA, tens of thousands of T cell genomes. Sequencing used immunoSEQ multiplex PCR; TCRdb keeps in-frame clones, though not all of them. This table holds 1.4 million or so clones, roughly 98.5% found once. The data belong to a study of shared clonotypes between healthy human individuals. The study, taken as a whole, reports: An anticipated effect of sequencing depth on clonotype sharing among donors was recognized.

From germline, CDR1 is LNHDA and CDR2 SQIVND (reference sequence). The ends were cut back, 7 bases at V and 4 bases at J, with 8 bases in the middle. CDR3 size: 12 residues. The V call is TRBV19, the J call TRBJ1-5; D gene ambiguous. Sample: naive CD4+ T cells sorted from blood. Sample subset: CD45RA+ positively selected. The origin of this receptor is a man aged 30 to 45 in good health. The CDR3 region is CASMSLNQPQHF. The CDR3 DNA follows: TGTGCCAGTATGAGCCTTAATCAGCCCCAGCATTTT.